This TCR beta chain stems from a study of shared clonotypes between healthy human individuals. The method was immunoSEQ multiplex PCR; TCRdb's version includes in-frame clones alone and lacks a portion of them. The sample contains around 690,000 clones, 90% of which appear only once. With regard to this clone: Its target is unknown.

The donors were all Caucasian adults (living in Nashville, Tennessee). Points from the study as a whole: Only blood samples were collected, and tissue repertoires likely differ.

Trimming stripped 5 bases from V and 8 bases from J, with 14 bases between. This CDR3 is built from 13 residues. CDR1 and CDR2 (germline): SGHAT, FQNNGV. The sample comprised memory CD8+ T cells from PBMCs. Noted subset: CD45RO+ cells pooled with CCR7-negative TemRA cells. This chain joins TRBV11-2 and TRBJ2-3; D unresolved. The TCR was taken from a man aged 18 to 29 in good health. Some clones in this sample may be carry-over from other donors' samples. The CDR3 reads CASSLTPSGTQYF. The CDR3 DNA is TGTGCCAGCAGCCTGACACCTTCCGGTACGCAGTATTTT.